These 29 T cell receptor beta chains were sequenced from one sample in a study of human T cells and chemical hapten exposure. TCRdb itself ran the RACE reads through MiXCR, one entry per CDR3 protein. The profile shows around 71,000 distinct CDR3 sequences, 9.8% of them singletons. Documented time point: patch test 1, 2 weeks after DPC sensitization. Noted treatment: therapeutic diphenylcyclopropenone sensitization with weekly scalp DPC. This material consisted of whole blood, taken in connection with sensitization to the hapten diphenylcyclopropenone (DPC). These receptors all stem from a woman in her 40s with alopecia areata. Some clones in this sample may be carry-over from other donors' samples.

Notes on this clonotype: Being one base from a much bigger clone, this may be a read error. The chain recombines TRBV12-3 or TRBV12-4 with TRBJ2-5, with a possible D match to TRBD2 (6 bases). V lost 11 bases, J lost 2 bases, and 12 bases lay in between. This CDR3 has 12 residues. In DNA, the CDR3 is TGTGCCGGCCTACGGGGGCAAGAGACCCAGTACTTC. Amino acids: CAGLRGQETQYF.

This clonotype turned up a few times. The genes are TRBV12-3 or TRBV12-4 and TRBJ2-7; TRBD1 aligns across 7 bases. CDR3 size: 13 residues. V shed 4 bases and J 4 bases; nucleotides not matched to a gene: 4. CDR3 coding DNA: TGTGCCAGCAGTTCACGGGACAGTTACGAGCAGTACTTC. This codes for CASSSRDSYEQYF.

Only a few counts were recorded for this clonotype. CDR3 DNA sequence: TGTGCCAGCAGTCTCCCCTCGGGGGCCAGGAGGGAGACCCAGTACTTC. This translates into CASSLPSGARRETQYF. This chain connects TRBV28 to TRBJ2-5; D assignment may be TRBD1 or TRBD2 (6 bases each). The CDR3 totals 16 residues. Deletions cut 5 bases from V and 5 bases from J, with 21 bases between. Germline V gene lookup returns CDR1 MDHEN and CDR2 SYDVKM.

This clonotype was detected ten times or more. V is TRBV6-6 and J is TRBJ1-2; TRBD1 is a possible D gene (5 bases). Trimming shortened V by 8 bases and J by 7 bases, and 14 bases separated the two germline ends. Germline assignment: CDR1 MNHNY and CDR2 SVGAGI (reference sequence). CDR3 length: 12 amino acids. The CDR3 sequence: CASLGDPPGYTF. In DNA, the CDR3 is TGTGCCAGCTTGGGGGATCCCCCTGGCTACACCTTC.

In its sample, this clonotype was seen many times. The chain carries TRBV20-1 and TRBJ2-1; possible D gene TRBD1, 6 bases. V lost 5 bases and J 9 bases, leaving 17 bases between the germline ends. CDR1 DFQATT and CDR2 SNEGSKA come from the germline V gene (reference sequence). The CDR3 is 13 amino acids. This CDR3 is CSALAGARAEQFF. As DNA, the CDR3 is TGCAGTGCTCTCGCAGGGGCGCGGGCTGAGCAGTTCTTC.

For the CDR3, the DNA is TGTGCCAGCAGCCCGGGACTAGCGGGGGTAGGGACCCAGTACTTC. Protein sequence: CASSPGLAGVGTQYF. The chain employs TRBV5-6 and TRBJ2-5; TRBD2 aligns across 14 bases. The CDR3 runs to 15 residues. The germline V gene encodes CDR1 SGHDT and CDR2 YYEEEE. The V and J ends lost 4 bases and 7 bases, in that order; junction bases with no gene match: 6.

This clonotype was seen ten or more times. The chain employs TRBV6-4 and TRBJ1-3; possibly TRBD1 for D (6 bases). The V gene's germline CDR1 is MRHNA and CDR2 SNTAGT. The CDR3 is 16 amino acids. Trimming pared 4 bases from V and 2 bases from J, leaving 15 bases between. CDR3 coding DNA: TGTGCCAGCAGTGTATCTACAGGGCCTACTGGAAACACCATATATTTT. Amino acid sequence: CASSVSTGPTGNTIYF.

This clonotype was counted only a few times. The chain joins TRBV7-2 to TRBJ2-2; D perhaps matches TRBD2 (6 bases). Looked up from germline, CDR1 is SGHTA and CDR2 is FQGNSA. Trimming took off 5 bases at V and 5 bases at J, with 21 bases between the two ends. The CDR3 runs to 17 residues. The chain's CDR3 is CASSLGRRDRGTGELFF. The CDR3, as DNA: TGTGCCAGCAGCCTGGGACGGCGGGACCGGGGAACCGGGGAGCTGTTTTTT.

This clonotype has a handful of counts. The gene calls are TRBV2 and TRBJ2-3; 12 positions agree with TRBD2. The CDR3 is 19 amino acids. The V and J ends lost 4 bases and 0 bases, in that order; junction bases with no gene match: 11. CDR1 and CDR2 (germline): SNHLY, FYNNEI. The CDR3 DNA reads as TGTGCCAGCAGTGGCTTCTCCGGGACTAGCGGGCGTAGCACAGATACGCAGTATTTT. The encoded protein is CASSGFSGTSGRSTDTQYF.

This clonotype was observed at least ten times. The genes are TRBV27 and TRBJ2-7, with a weak D call TRBD2 (5 bases). The CDR3 covers 14 residues. Trimming took off 0 bases at V and 4 bases at J, with 10 bases between the two ends. CDR1 MNHEY and CDR2 SMNVEV come from the germline V gene (reference sequence). The CDR3 loop reads CASSLSRRGYEQYF. CDR3 DNA sequence: TGTGCCAGCAGTTTATCGAGGCGCGGGTACGAGCAGTACTTC.

This clonotype was observed at least ten times. The chain carries TRBV20-1 and TRBJ2-3, with D unclear. The CDR3 loop spans 10 amino acids. V was shortened by 2 bases and J by 7 bases, with 4 bases between the two germline ends. CDR1 is DFQATT, CDR2 SNEGSKA, per germline (reference sequence). CDR3 protein: CSARLNTQYF. The DNA for the CDR3 is TGCAGTGCTAGACTAAATACGCAGTATTTT.

There are many counts of this clonotype. This chain links TRBV20-1 with TRBJ2-7; TRBD2 matches at 7 bases. Per the germline V gene, CDR1 is DFQATT and CDR2 is SNEGSKA (reference sequence). The CDR3 has 13 residues. V lost 5 bases, J lost 4 bases, and 8 bases stayed unmatched. CDR3 in amino acids: CSAPGRGEYEQYF. The DNA for the CDR3 is TGCAGTGCTCCGGGACGGGGGGAATACGAGCAGTACTTC.

At least ten counts were recorded for this clonotype. This chain's CDR3 is CASIVTGGREAFF. Written as DNA, the CDR3 is TGTGCCAGCATCGTGACAGGGGGCCGTGAAGCTTTCTTT. The chain carries TRBV6-5 and TRBJ1-1, with 10 positions matching TRBD1. This CDR3 comprises 13 residues. Germline CDR1 MNHEY, CDR2 SVGAGI. J was trimmed by 7 bases and V by 7 bases; bases with no gene match: 6.

This clonotype was found many times. V and J are TRBV5-4 and TRBJ2-1; D is uncertain. V gave up 3 bases and J gave up 6 bases, with 10 bases separating them. The germline V gene encodes CDR1 SGHNT and CDR2 YYREEE (reference sequence). This CDR3 is built from 13 residues. The CDR3 loop is CASSSSERNEQFF. CDR3 DNA sequence: TGTGCCAGCAGCTCTTCGGAGCGCAATGAGCAGTTCTTC.

This clonotype was counted a few times. The chain joins TRBV7-8 to TRBJ1-5; TRBD1 matches at 8 bases. After removal of 0 bases from V and 0 bases from J, the junction contained 7 bases not matched to a gene. CDR1 SGHVS and CDR2 FQNEAQ come from the germline V gene. The CDR3 is made up of 18 amino acids. In DNA, the CDR3 is TGTGCCAGCAGCTTAGCATGGGTCCAGGGGGCTAGCAATCAGCCCCAGCATTTT. The encoded protein is CASSLAWVQGASNQPQHF.

The count of this clonotype is one. This chain links TRBV3-1 with TRBJ2-3, with D possibly called TRBD1 or TRBD2 (5 bases each). V lost 4 bases and J 2 bases, leaving 13 bases between the germline ends. The CDR3 contains 15 residues. Germline V gene lookup returns CDR1 LGHDT and CDR2 YNNKEL (reference sequence). This CDR3 reads CASSPPGPYTDTQYF. CDR3 DNA: TGTGCCAGCAGCCCCCCGGGACCATACACAGATACGCAGTATTTT.

The CDR3 is CSARNRVASTDTQYF. The CDR3 DNA sequence: TGCAGCGCGCGAAACAGGGTTGCTTCCACAGATACGCAGTATTTT. The chain carries TRBV29-1 and TRBJ2-3, with D tentatively TRBD1 (6 bases). Germline V gene lookup returns CDR1 SQVTM and CDR2 ANQGSEA. Trimming left V 7 bases short and J 2 bases short, with 19 bases between. This CDR3 is built from 15 residues.

Many counts were recorded for this clonotype. This chain joins TRBV4-3 and TRBJ1-5; D gene ambiguous. The CDR3 extends over 13 amino acids. Germline-derived CDR1 and CDR2 are LGHNA and YSLEER. V dropped 0 bases and J dropped 5 bases, with 5 bases sitting between them. The CDR3 here is CASSQDGDQPQHF. The CDR3 DNA reads as TGCGCCAGCAGCCAAGATGGTGATCAGCCCCAGCATTTT.

The table lists this clonotype with many counts. The chain joins TRBV3-1 to TRBJ1-1, with D perhaps matching TRBD1 (5 bases). The V gene lost 0 bases and the J gene lost 5 bases, with 10 bases spanning the gap. This CDR3 region has 14 residues. Germline assignment: CDR1 LGHDT and CDR2 YNNKEL (reference sequence). CDR3 protein: CASSQDQRGTEAFF. CDR3 sequence (DNA): TGTGCCAGCAGCCAAGATCAAAGGGGTACTGAAGCTTTCTTT.

A few counts support this clonotype. The V and J genes are TRBV5-4 and TRBJ1-4; D ambiguous. V was shortened by 3 bases and J by 1 base, with 13 bases between the two germline ends. Looked up from germline, CDR1 is SGHNT and CDR2 is YYREEE (reference sequence). The CDR3 loop spans 16 amino acids. The CDR3 DNA reads TGTGCCAGCAGCTCCACCGGACTCCAAACTAATGAAAAACTGTTTTTT. Encoded protein: CASSSTGLQTNEKLFF.

In its sample, this clonotype was seen once. The rearrangement links TRBV4-2 to TRBJ2-7; D possibly corresponds to TRBD1 (6 bases). The length of the CDR3 is 15 residues. V gave up 0 bases and J gave up 0 bases, with 9 bases separating them. Germline lookup yields CDR1 LGHNA and CDR2 YNFKEQ. The DNA of the CDR3 is TGTGCCAGCAGCCAAGATCGGGACACCTCCTACGAGCAGTACTTC. Translation gives CASSQDRDTSYEQYF.

To note about this clonotype: This may be a read error, as it is one base from a much larger clone. CDR3 sequence: CASSPTGDAGGYTF. For the CDR3, the DNA is TGTGCCAGCAGCCCGACAGGGGACGCGGGTGGCTACACCTTC. This chain links TRBV7-9 with TRBJ1-2; 8 nucleotides agree with TRBD1. CDR3 length: 14 residues. Per germline, CDR1 SEHNR and CDR2 FQNEAQ (reference sequence). V shed 5 bases, J shed 7 bases, and the junction held 9 bases outside the gene matches.

V gene TRBV6-2 or TRBV6-3 combines with J gene TRBJ2-7, with TRBD1 identical over 8 bases. Germline lookup yields CDR1 MNHEY and CDR2 SVGEGT. The CDR3 contains 17 residues. The junction had 11 bases not matched to a gene; V was cut back by 2 bases and J by 2 bases. CDR3 residues: CASSYGGSGQEPYEQYF. DNA of the CDR3: TGTGCCAGCAGTTACGGGGGGTCGGGACAGGAGCCCTACGAGCAGTACTTC.

Many counts were recorded for this clonotype. V and J are TRBV6-1 and TRBJ2-7; possibly TRBD1 for D (6 bases). Trimming took 5 bases from V and 0 from J, leaving 14 bases between them. This CDR3 contains 15 residues. The germline gives CDR1 MNHNS, CDR2 SASEGT. This CDR3 reads CASSTGTTYSYEQYF. CDR3 coding DNA: TGTGCCAGCAGTACCGGGACAACTTACTCCTACGAGCAGTACTTC.

The table lists this clonotype with a count of one. The gene calls are TRBV9 and TRBJ2-1; 7 nucleotides line up with TRBD2. J gave up 7 bases and V 0 bases, and 4 bases lay outside the gene matches. Looked up from germline, CDR1 is SGDLS and CDR2 is YYNGEE. The CDR3 loop spans 14 amino acids. Here the CDR3 DNA reads TGTGCCAGCAGCGTAGCTGGGGGGGTGAATGAGCAGTTCTTC. Protein product: CASSVAGGVNEQFF.

V is TRBV6-2 or TRBV6-3 and J is TRBJ2-5; D gene ambiguous. V lost 2 bases and J lost 2, with 15 bases in between. The CDR3 is made up of 16 amino acids. CDR1 MNHEY and CDR2 SVGEGT come from the germline V gene. CDR3 in amino acids: CASSYGQAEPQETQYF. DNA for the CDR3: TGTGCCAGCAGTTACGGCCAAGCTGAACCTCAAGAGACCCAGTACTTC.

The sample holds many counts of this clonotype. V usage is TRBV7-8 and J usage is TRBJ1-4, with 11 bases that match TRBD1. After removal of 2 bases from V and 11 bases from J, the junction contained 19 bases not matched to a gene. Germline CDR1 reads SGHVS; CDR2 reads FQNEAQ. The CDR3 loop spans 19 amino acids. CDR3 sequence (DNA): TGTGCCAGCAGCTTACTCCGGACAGGGGGCGCGGTGGAGCGAAATAAACTGTTTTTT. Translated, it gives CASSLLRTGGAVERNKLFF.

The chain combines TRBV4-1 with TRBJ2-7, with D perhaps TRBD1 or TRBD2 (5 bases each). The germline gives CDR1 MGHRA, CDR2 YSYEKL. The V end lost 0 bases, the J end lost 7 bases, and 13 bases lay between the germline ends. The CDR3 extends over 14 amino acids. The CDR3 loop reads CASSQDRRGEEQYF. CDR3 nucleotides: TGCGCCAGCAGCCAAGATAGAAGGGGAGAAGAGCAGTACTTC.

This clonotype has at least ten counts. The rearrangement links TRBV20-1 to TRBJ1-5, with 8 bases aligning to TRBD1. Germline assignment: CDR1 DFQATT and CDR2 SNEGSKA (reference sequence). Trimming cost V 6 bases and J 3 bases; bases outside gene matches: 4. The CDR3 has 13 amino acids. In nucleotides, the CDR3 is TGCAGTGCAGAGACAGGGGTCAATCAGCCCCAGCATTTT. Translating it yields CSAETGVNQPQHF.